This T cell receptor beta chain is drawn from a study of early T cells in non-severe SARS-CoV-2 infection. TCRdb called the 5' RACE reads again in MiXCR, with one record for every CDR3 protein. The table includes some 80,000 distinct CDR3 sequences, roughly an eighth detected once. This clonotype turned up a few times. The length of the CDR3 is 17 residues. In germline, CDR1 is GTSNPN, CDR2 SVGIG (reference sequence). The germline V and J ends were trimmed by 1 base and 0 bases, with 16 bases remaining between them. The TCR was taken from an adult who was a healthcare worker with PCR-confirmed SARS-CoV-2 infection or an uninfected control (not recorded which). This chain links TRBV30 with TRBJ1-3; D possibly corresponds to TRBD1 (6 bases). The material sequenced was whole blood. CDR3 loop: CAWSAPTGPDSGNTIYF. The CDR3 DNA is TGTGCCTGGAGTGCCCCGACAGGACCGGACTCTGGAAACACCATATATTTT. The full variable domain, rest sourced from reference TRBV30 and TRBJ1-3, is SQTIHQWPATLVQPVGSPLSLECTVEGTSNPNLYWYRQAAGRGLQLLFYSVGIGQISSEVPQNLSASRPQDRQFILSSKKLLLSDSGFYLCAWSAPTGPDSGNTIYFGEGSWLTVV.